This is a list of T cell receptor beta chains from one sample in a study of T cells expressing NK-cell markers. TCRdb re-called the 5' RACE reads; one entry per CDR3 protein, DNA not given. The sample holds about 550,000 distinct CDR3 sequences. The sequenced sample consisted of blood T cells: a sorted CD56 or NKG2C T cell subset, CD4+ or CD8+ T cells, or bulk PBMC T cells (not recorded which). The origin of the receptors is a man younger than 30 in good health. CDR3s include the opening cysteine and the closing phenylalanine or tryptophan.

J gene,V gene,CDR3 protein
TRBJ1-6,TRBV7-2,CASSLVPPNDFSPLHF
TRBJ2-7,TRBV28,CASTHETSGDYEQYF
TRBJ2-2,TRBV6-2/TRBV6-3,CASSYSTLRGVGPELFF
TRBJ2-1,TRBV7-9,CASNHEGTTLYNEQFF
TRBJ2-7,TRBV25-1,CASRQGGDEQYF
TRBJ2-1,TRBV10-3,CAITGGDTYNEQFF
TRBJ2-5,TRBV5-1,CASTTTTGSVQETQYF
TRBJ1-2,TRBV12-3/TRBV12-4,CASTSTGLYGYTF
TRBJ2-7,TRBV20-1,CSASNTQVGYEQYF
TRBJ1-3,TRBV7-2,CASSLGGQGGNTIYF
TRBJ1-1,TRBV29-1,CSVGGRRDTEAFF
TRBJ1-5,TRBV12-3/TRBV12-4,CASSLRDGSNQPQHF
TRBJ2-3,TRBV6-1,CASSWTRQDTQYF
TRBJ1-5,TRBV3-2,CASSRTANQPQHF
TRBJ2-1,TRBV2,CASSSWRSYNEQFF
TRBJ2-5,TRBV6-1,CASSEGGLQETQYF
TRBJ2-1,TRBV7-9,CASRPRTDPENEQFF
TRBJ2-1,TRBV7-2,CASSFAGAGNSYNEQFF
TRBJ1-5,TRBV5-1,CASSLTGEYSQPQHF
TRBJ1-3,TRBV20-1,CSAMERGISGNTIYF
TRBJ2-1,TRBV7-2,CASSLDFATNEQFF
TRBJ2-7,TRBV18,CASSPRGLLGSGEQYF
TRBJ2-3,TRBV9,CASSVVAMADTQYF
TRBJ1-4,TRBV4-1,CASSQEGGRSEKLFF
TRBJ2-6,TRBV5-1,CASSLDGVSRGSGANVLTF
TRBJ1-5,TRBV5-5,CASSRLTGNGNQPQHF
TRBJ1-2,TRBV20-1,CSALPVIGDDYGYTF
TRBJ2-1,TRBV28,CASSSLSEVSGGPVF
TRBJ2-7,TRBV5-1,CASSQRTGILEQYF
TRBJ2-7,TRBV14,CASSRTGGVREQYF
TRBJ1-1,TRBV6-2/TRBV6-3,CASSYLGGSSNTEAFF
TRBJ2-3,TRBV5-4,CASSSTPGDTQYF
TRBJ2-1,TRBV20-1,CSAPLYIAGGPRDEQFF
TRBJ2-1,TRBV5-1,CASSLTGGNEQFF
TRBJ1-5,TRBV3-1,CASSQTGQGGLGSQHF
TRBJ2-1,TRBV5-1,CASSGTGASYNEQFF
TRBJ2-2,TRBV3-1,CASSHNPQDGELFF
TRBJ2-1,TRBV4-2,CASSQVALAGGQGNNEQFF
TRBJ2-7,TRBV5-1,CASSLAPGQGSYEQYF
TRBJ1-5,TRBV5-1,CASSEGTFGNQPQHF
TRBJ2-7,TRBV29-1,CSVEDLTGRTYEQYF
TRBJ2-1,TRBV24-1,CATSEGRDLHSGSAKFF
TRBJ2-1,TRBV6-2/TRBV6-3,CASTGLDNNEQFF
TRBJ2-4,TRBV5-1,CASSWTAANIQYF
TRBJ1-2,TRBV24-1,CATSDLQGSGYTF
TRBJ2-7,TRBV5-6,CASSLGLGTGVGSSYEQYF
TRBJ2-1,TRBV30,CAWSPLAGGPSEQFF
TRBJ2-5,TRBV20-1,CSAPRGEGTQYF
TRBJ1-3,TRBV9,CASTPNTGAGNTIYF
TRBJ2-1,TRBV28,CASRKRVSSYNEQFF
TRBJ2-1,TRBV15,CATSRDPRTSSYNEQFF
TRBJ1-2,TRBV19,CASKISGSYGYTF
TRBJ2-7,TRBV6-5,CASSYSIPTGDLSYEQYF
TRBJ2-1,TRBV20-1,CSASKTSGNEQFF
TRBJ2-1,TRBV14,CASSQERGTTYNEQFF
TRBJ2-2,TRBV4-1,CASSGHRPDINTGELFF
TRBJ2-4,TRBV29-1,CSALAGLDSKNIQYF
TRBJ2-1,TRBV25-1,CARQTSGLSYNEQFF
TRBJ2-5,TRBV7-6,CASSRTTSGYQETQYF